The 23 T cell receptor beta chains given below trace back to one sample, sequenced in a study of T cells in Graves' hyperthyroidism and ophthalmopathy. Amplified TCR beta CDR3 regions derived from RNA transcripts. TCR CDR3 underwent first-round RT-PCR with the HTBI primer set. TCRdb redid the calling of the multiplex PCR reads with MiXCR, one entry per CDR3 protein. The table includes 300,000 to 500,000 distinct CDR3 sequences, 15% detected once. Material: blood. Source of these receptors: a woman aged 30 to 39 with Graves' hyperthyroidism.

This clonotype has just a few counts. The chain joins TRBV29-1 to TRBJ2-1, with no clear D. Germline V gene data show CDR1 as SQVTM and CDR2 as ANQGSEA. V was clipped by 3 bases and J by 4 bases, with 10 bases between them. The CDR3 has 13 residues. For the CDR3, the DNA is TGCAGCGTTGAGGAGACGATGTACAATGAGCAGTTCTTC. It encodes CSVEETMYNEQFF.

This clonotype was detected many times. This chain uses TRBV28 with TRBJ1-6; a possible D gene is TRBD1 (6 bases). The V end was cut by 6 bases, the J end by 5 bases, with 17 bases between. Germline V gives CDR1 MDHEN, CDR2 SYDVKM. The CDR3 loop spans 16 amino acids. CDR3 sequence: CASSFYTGTNNSPLHF. The CDR3 coding sequence is TGTGCCAGCAGCTTTTATACCGGGACAAATAATTCACCCCTCCACTTT. Full variable domain (rest looked up from reference TRBV28 and TRBJ1-6): DVKVTQSSRYLVKRTGEKVFLECVQDMDHENMFWYRQDPGLGLRLIYFSYDVKMKEKGDIPEGYSVSREKKERFSLILESASTNQTSMYLCASSFYTGTNNSPLHFGNGTRLTVT.

This clonotype showed up just a few times. The chain has TRBV7-9 and TRBJ2-1; 8 nucleotides line up with TRBD1. The CDR3 covers 15 residues. The V gene end was trimmed by 6 bases and the J gene end by 7 bases; junction bases not matched to a gene: 11. Germline CDR1 is SEHNR and CDR2 is FQNEAQ (reference sequence). CDR3 sequence reads: CASRFDRGAWNEQFF. DNA of the CDR3: TGTGCCAGCAGATTCGACAGGGGCGCTTGGAATGAGCAGTTCTTC.

This clonotype was picked up many times. This chain connects TRBV5-1 to TRBJ2-7; 9 positions match TRBD1. V shed 4 bases and J 4 bases; nucleotides not matched to a gene: 6. The germline gives CDR1 SGHRS, CDR2 YFSETQ. This CDR3 comprises 14 residues. DNA of the CDR3: TGCGCCAGCAGCGTCGGGACAGGGAAGTACGAGCAGTACTTC. This gives the protein CASSVGTGKYEQYF.

This clonotype was observed a few times. The chain recombines TRBV18 with TRBJ2-7; TRBD1 aligns across 8 bases. This CDR3 spans 15 amino acids. V lost 2 bases, J lost 2 bases, and 5 bases stayed unmatched. Germline V gives CDR1 KGHSH, CDR2 LQKENI. Here the CDR3 DNA reads TGTGCCAGCTCACCAGTGGCACAGGGGGCCTACGAGCAGTACTTC. Residues: CASSPVAQGAYEQYF.

This rearrangement joins TRBV27 to TRBJ1-1; TRBD1 is a possible D gene (5 bases). V shed 3 bases and J shed 9 bases, with 17 bases lying between them. Germline lookup yields CDR1 MNHEY and CDR2 SMNVEV (reference sequence). The CDR3 length is 14 residues. This CDR3 reads CASSLEMGRGKAFF. DNA of the CDR3: TGTGCCAGCAGTTTGGAGATGGGTAGGGGCAAAGCTTTCTTT.

This clonotype was detected ten times or more. This chain connects TRBV28 to TRBJ2-7; D possibly corresponds to TRBD1 (5 bases). CDR3 length: 16 amino acids. V lost 8 bases and J lost 0, with 20 bases in between. CDR1 is MDHEN, CDR2 SYDVKM, per germline. The CDR3 DNA follows: TGTGCCAGCTCCTCCACCCCAGGGATTGACTCCTACGAGCAGTACTTC. Protein product: CASSSTPGIDSYEQYF.

This clonotype was seen ten or more times. The chain combines TRBV20-1 with TRBJ2-3; TRBD2 matches 7 bases. CDR3 size: 14 residues. The trim removed 8 bases at V and 3 bases at J, leaving 11 bases unmatched. Germline V gene lookup returns CDR1 DFQATT and CDR2 SNEGSKA (reference sequence). CDR3 DNA: TGCAGTCCCCCTACGACTAGCCGAACAGATACGCAGTATTTT. Encoded protein: CSPPTTSRTDTQYF.

At least ten counts were recorded for this clonotype. The J gene is TRBJ2-1, the V gene TRBV20-1, with 10 bases that match TRBD2. The germline V gene has CDR1 DFQATT and CDR2 SNEGSKA (reference sequence). This CDR3 is built from 17 residues. Unmatched junction bases numbered 14, after V lost 6 bases and J lost 3 bases. CDR3 sequence: CSALTSGEVNFYNEQFF. The DNA for the CDR3 is TGCAGTGCGCTAACTAGCGGGGAGGTCAACTTCTACAATGAGCAGTTCTTC.

This clonotype was detected a few times. The chain recombines TRBV12-3 or TRBV12-4 with TRBJ2-1; 10 bases are a match to TRBD2. CDR3 size: 17 residues. The ends lost 5 bases at V and 5 bases at J; junction bases unmatched: 12. The CDR3 sequence is CASSALGASGSHNEQFF. The CDR3 nucleotides are TGTGCCAGCAGTGCTCTGGGGGCTAGCGGGAGTCACAATGAGCAGTTCTTC.

This clonotype was seen only a few times. V gene TRBV20-1 combines with J gene TRBJ1-6; D gene uncertain. CDR1 and CDR2 (germline): DFQATT, SNEGSKA (reference sequence). Trimming removed 2 bases at V and 9 bases at J, with 17 bases between. This CDR3 comprises 15 residues. This CDR3 reads CSARRPGTGISPLHF. DNA of the CDR3: TGCAGTGCTAGAAGGCCAGGAACTGGAATTTCACCCCTCCACTTT.

This clonotype was picked up many times. The V and J genes are TRBV3-1 and TRBJ2-7, with 7 bases identical to TRBD1. Germline V gene sequence: CDR1 LGHDT, CDR2 YNNKEL (reference sequence). The CDR3 has 17 residues. The V gene end was trimmed by 0 bases and the J gene end by 3 bases; junction bases not matched to a gene: 11. CDR3 region: CASSQDLADRANYEQYF. The CDR3 DNA is TGTGCCAGCAGCCAAGATTTGGCAGACAGGGCCAACTACGAGCAGTACTTC.

This clonotype has at least ten counts. The chain carries TRBV3-1 and TRBJ2-1, with D perhaps TRBD1 or TRBD2 (7 bases each). This CDR3 has 14 residues. The germline gives CDR1 LGHDT, CDR2 YNNKEL (reference sequence). V lost 4 bases to trimming and J lost 7 bases, with 14 bases between them. CDR3 sequence (DNA): TGTGCCAGCAGCCCCTCAGGGGGGGGGAATGAGCAGTTCTTC. Translating it yields CASSPSGGGNEQFF.

In this sample, this clonotype turned up a few times. This chain uses TRBV5-5 with TRBJ1-4; D gene unclear. CDR1 and CDR2 from the germline V gene are SGHKS and YYEKEE (reference sequence). CDR3 length equals 15 residues. Deletions cut 1 base from V and 2 bases from J, with 9 bases between. This CDR3 reads CASSLIGRTNEKLFF. In nucleotides, the CDR3 is TGTGCCAGCAGCTTGATCGGACGGACTAATGAAAAACTGTTTTTT.

This clonotype was recorded at least ten times. The rearrangement links TRBV2 to TRBJ1-5; TRBD1 aligns across 8 bases. The trim removed 6 bases at V and 12 bases at J, leaving 4 bases unmatched. This CDR3 contains 11 residues. Germline CDR1 is SNHLY and CDR2 is FYNNEI. The CDR3 nucleotides are TGTGCCAGCAGAGACAGGGGAGGCCAGCATTTT. Its protein product is CASRDRGGQHF.

This clonotype was found a few times. The chain couples TRBV9 to TRBJ2-3; weak D call: TRBD2 (5 bases). The CDR3 contains 12 residues. Trimming pared 3 bases from V and 5 bases from J, leaving 7 bases between. The germline gives CDR1 SGDLS, CDR2 YYNGEE. The CDR3 region has the DNA TGTGCCAGCAGCGCTGCGGGAGATACGCAGTATTTT. Its protein product is CASSAAGDTQYF.

Many counts were recorded for this clonotype. This rearrangement joins TRBV30 to TRBJ1-5; no definite D call. CDR1 and CDR2 from the germline V gene are GTSNPN and SVGIG (reference sequence). V was pared by 2 bases and J by 1 base, with 15 bases between. The length of the CDR3 is 16 residues. This CDR3 reads CAWSTGFAGSNQPQHF. CDR3 sequence (DNA): TGTGCCTGGAGTACGGGCTTTGCAGGCAGCAATCAGCCCCAGCATTTT. The whole variable domain, remainder taken from reference TRBV30 and TRBJ1-5, is SQTIHQWPATLVQPVGSPLSLECTVEGTSNPNLYWYRQAAGRGLQLLFYSVGIGQISSEVPQNLSASRPQDRQFILSSKKLLLSDSGFYLCAWSTGFAGSNQPQHFGDGTRLSIL.

This chain links TRBV5-6 with TRBJ1-5; 9 bases line up with TRBD1. The CDR3 contains 16 residues. Germline loops: CDR1 SGHDT, CDR2 YYEEEE. V shed 0 bases, J shed 7 bases, and the junction held 8 bases outside the gene matches. CDR3 sequence (DNA): TGTGCCAGCAGCTTGGCCGTGGGACAGGGAGGCCAGCCCCAGCATTTT. Its translation is CASSLAVGQGGQPQHF. The full variable domain, its missing parts supplied by reference TRBV5-6 and TRBJ1-5, is DAGVTQSPTHLIKTRGQQVTLRCSPKSGHDTVSWYQQALGQGPQFIFQYYEEEERQRGNFPDRFSGHQFPNYSSELNVNALLLGDSALYLCASSLAVGQGGQPQHFGDGTRLSIL.

This sequence joins TRBV6-4 and TRBJ2-1; D may be TRBD1 (6 bases). The length of the CDR3 is 15 residues. The germline V and J ends were trimmed by 3 bases and 8 bases, with 17 bases remaining between them. Germline V gene lookup returns CDR1 MRHNA and CDR2 SNTAGT. The CDR3 DNA reads TGTGCCAGCAGTGATCCGACCGGGACAATCGATGAGCAGTTCTTC. This translates into CASSDPTGTIDEQFF.

Regarding this clonotype: Mismatch with germline at one junction end may stem from a read error. The J gene is TRBJ2-3, the V gene TRBV20-1, with TRBD1 identical over 7 bases. This CDR3 spans 13 amino acids. The germline V gene encodes CDR1 DFQATT and CDR2 SNEGSKA (reference sequence). The CDR3 DNA sequence: TGCAGTGCAAGACAGGGAACCACAGATGCGCAGTATTTT. It specifies CSARQGTTDAQYF.

This clonotype was seen more than once but under ten times. This rearrangement joins TRBV29-1 to TRBJ2-1; D possibly matches TRBD1 or TRBD2 (7 bases each). Germline V lookup: CDR1 SQVTM, CDR2 ANQGSEA. Trimming shortened V by 7 bases and J by 0 bases, and 22 bases separated the two germline ends. This CDR3 spans 17 amino acids. CDR3 protein: CSGAGAGQLSSYNEQFF. The CDR3, as DNA: TGCAGCGGCGCAGGAGCGGGACAGTTGAGCTCCTACAATGAGCAGTTCTTC.

This clonotype was found many times. The chain couples TRBV6-2 or TRBV6-3 to TRBJ2-2; D possibly corresponds to TRBD1 (5 bases). This CDR3 has 14 residues. The V and J ends lost 8 bases and 5 bases respectively, with 15 bases between them. CDR1 MNHEY and CDR2 SVGEGT come from the germline V gene. This CDR3 is CASREGVKTGELFF. As DNA, the CDR3 is TGTGCCAGCCGAGAAGGGGTCAAAACCGGGGAGCTGTTTTTT.

This clonotype showed up many times. This rearrangement joins TRBV11-2 to TRBJ2-2; D uncertain. The V and J ends lost 6 bases and 9 bases respectively, with 14 bases between them. Germline CDR1 and CDR2: SGHAT and FQNNGV. There are 13 residues in the CDR3. CDR3 nucleotide sequence: TGTGCCAGCAGGGGAAGGGCCTACAGGGAGCTGTTTTTT. Translated: CASRGRAYRELFF.